The T cell receptor beta chain described here comes from a study of monozygotic twins with inflammatory bowel disease. Germline V gene sequence: CDR1 SGHRS, CDR2 YFSETQ. The CDR3 is 15 amino acids. Isolation of total RNA was performed on whole blood, with no prior T cell sorting. Overall study results and limits: Whereas healthy co-twins had higher TCRbeta diversity (inverse Simpson), IBD patients had lower diversity.

The quantity of total RNA per TCR library was about 3,700 ng. The unique tags termed UMIs, each holding a 6-nucleotide sample barcode, were added by means of template switching. Following a re-call of the 5' RACE reads, TCRdb has one entry per CDR3 protein and lacks DNA. Its table lists approximately 100,000 distinct CDR3 sequences. A note on this clonotype: No antigen is known for it.

The TCR comes from a human donor with ulcerative colitis or Crohn's disease, or a healthy co-twin of an affected twin (not recorded which). The sample taken for sequencing was blood. This chain connects TRBV5-1 to TRBJ2-1; TCRdb gives TRBD2 as the D gene, but with no DNA this cannot be confirmed. The CDR3 spells CASSMGLSGPNEQFF. Looking up the rest from reference TRBV5-1 and TRBJ2-1 gives the full variable domain: KAGVTQTPRYLIKTRGQQVTLSCSPISGHRSVSWYQQTPGQGLQFLFEYFSETQRNKGNFPGRFSGRQFSNSRSEMNVSTLELGDSALYLCASSMGLSGPNEQFFGPGTRLTVL.